There are a few counts of the clone carrying this TCR beta chain. What it binds is not known. The sample has other DNA sequences that encode this CDR3 too. The data were taken from a study of beta chain features in type 1 diabetes. Across the study: On cell yields, gender and age, patients and healthy donors were similar. Points from the study as a whole: TCRB CDR3s were moderately but significantly shorter in Type 1 diabetes patients in all four CD4+ subsets. Fewer junction insertions and more nucleotide deletions appeared in type 1 diabetes patients.

The V gene's germline CDR1 is LNHDA and CDR2 SQIVND (reference sequence). V gave up 1 base and J gave up 0 bases, with 6 bases separating them. This CDR3 has 14 amino acids. All of the isolated RNA was reverse transcribed, so expressed TCRB transcripts were sequenced. The repertoire was sequenced with immunoSEQ multiplex PCR; TCRdb's copy has only in-frame clones and lacks some. The sample records around 310,000 clones, roughly 14% being singletons. The chain recombines TRBV19 with TRBJ1-1; D is ambiguous. Sequencing was performed on naive CD4+ T cells from blood. This receptor was taken from a woman under 30 with type 1 diabetes. The CDR3 is CASSIGALNTEAFF. The CDR3 DNA reads as TGTGCCAGTAGTATAGGCGCCTTGAACACTGAAGCTTTCTTT.